This TCR beta chain comes out of a study of HIV-infected children after antiretroviral therapy interruption. Looking at the study overall: Children's median ages were around 9.1 years and 8 years by group. Interruption-arm sampling covered weeks 0, 12, interruption end (24 or 48), and about 3 years post-study.

RNA-based 3' RACE libraries used unique molecular identifiers. TCRdb recomputed calls from the 3' RACE reads with MiXCR, one row per CDR3 protein. The sample shows nearly 15,000 distinct CDR3 sequences, around 3.5% of them seen only once. In this sample, this clonotype is medium-sized. Trimming removed 8 bases from V and 4 bases from J, with 11 bases in between. CDR3 size: 12 residues. CDR1 is LNHNV, CDR2 YYDKDF, per germline (reference sequence). The treatment is: PENTA 11 planned treatment interruption arm or continuous ART arm. This receptor was identified in a pool of human donors with HIV. The sample here was CD45RO+ CD8+ T cells from PBMCs, pooled from several time points, taken from a donor given antiretroviral therapy, either interrupted or continuous. Described subset: memory CD8+ CD45RO+ CD45RA- T cells. The V gene is TRBV15, the J gene TRBJ1-1; D is perhaps TRBD1 (6 bases). The DNA for the CDR3 is TGTGCCACCTTGGGGGCGGGCACTGAAGCTTTCTTT. Translated: CATLGAGTEAFF.